Listed below are T cell receptor beta chains from one sample, sequenced in a study of blood T cell repertoires in COVID-19. Here immunoSEQ multiplex PCR was the method, and the copy in TCRdb shows in-frame clones only, minus some. The repertoire holds about 260,000 clones, with less than 90% as singletons. The material sequenced was peripheral blood. The receptors derive from a human donor in a cohort sampled during active COVID-19. Both conserved end residues are part of each CDR3. The D gene is left open where the match is weak. The size entry is marked missing in some rows and otherwise reads once, few, many or a size class.

V gene	J gene	clone size	D gene	CDR3 DNA	CDR3 protein
TRBV14	TRBJ2-1	once	-	TGTGCCAGCAGCCAACTTACCGGCGGACTCGCCTACAATGAGCAGTTCTTC	CASSQLTGGLAYNEQFF
TRBV7-9	TRBJ2-5	-	TRBD2	TGTGCCAGCAGCTTAGTCCCTAGCGGGGAGACCCAGTACTTC	CASSLVPSGETQYF
TRBV14	TRBJ2-2	-	TRBD1	TGTGCCAGCAGCCACGACAGGGGGCGGACCGGGGAGCTGTTTTTT	CASSHDRGRTGELFF
TRBV28	TRBJ2-5	once	-	TGTGCCAGCAGTTTATTGCAGGGAAGGATGTCCCAGTACTTC	CASSLLQGRMSQYF
TRBV28	TRBJ2-7	-	TRBD2	TGTGCCAGCAGTTCGGCGGGGACTAGCGGGAGGGTAGACCCCGAGCAGTACTTC	CASSSAGTSGRVDPEQYF
TRBV27	TRBJ1-2	many	-	TGTGCCAGCAGTCCCGCGGGACGCGGCGATGGCTACACCTTC	CASSPAGRGDGYTF
TRBV7-2	TRBJ2-7	-	-	TGTGCCAGCAGCCCTCACTTTGGAGGGTCAAGCGAGCAGTACTTC	CASSPHFGGSSEQYF
TRBV19	TRBJ1-1	-	-	TGTGCCAGTAGTATGAGGAGGGAGGTAGCTATGAACACTGAAGCTTTCTTT	CASSMRREVAMNTEAFF
TRBV29-1	TRBJ1-1	-	-	TGCAGCGTTGAAGATCGAGGGAGGTCATGGAACACTGAAGCTTTCTTT	CSVEDRGRSWNTEAFF
TRBV4-1	TRBJ2-1	-	-	TGCGCCAGCAGCCGGACTCTTTACAATGAGCAGTTCTTC	CASSRTLYNEQFF
TRBV4-2	TRBJ2-7	-	-	TGTGCCAGCAGCCCCCCGCTTCTAGGGAGAAGCTACGAGCAGTACTTC	CASSPPLLGRSYEQYF
TRBV5-1	TRBJ2-5	once	TRBD2	TGCGCCAGCAGCTTGGCCGGACTAGCTGCCATGAGCCAGTACTTC	CASSLAGLAAMSQYF
TRBV5-1	TRBJ2-3	once	TRBD2	TGCGCCAGCAGCTTGGGCGGGAGTGGCACAGATACGCAGTATTTT	CASSLGGSGTDTQYF
TRBV7-9	TRBJ2-1	-	TRBD2	TGTGCCAGCAGCTTAGGGGGACTAGCGGGAGTAGGGACACACCATGAGCAGTTCTTC	CASSLGGLAGVGTHHEQFF
TRBV5-1	TRBJ1-5	-	-	TGCGCCAGCAGCTTGGACGTCGGGGGCAATCAGCCCCAGCATTTT	CASSLDVGGNQPQHF
TRBV5-8	TRBJ1-5	-	-	TGTGCCAGCAGCTTCCCGACAGATCTGCCCCAGCATTTT	CASSFPTDLPQHF
TRBV9	TRBJ2-7	once	-	TGTGCCAGCAGCGTAAGGGGCAGGCGGTACTACGAGCAGTACTTC	CASSVRGRRYYEQYF
TRBV28	TRBJ1-1	-	-	TGTGCCAGCAGTTTACAGGGCACTGAAGCTTTCTTT	CASSLQGTEAFF
TRBV13	TRBJ2-7	-	-	TGTGCCAGCAGCTTAGGGTTATCCTACGAGCAGTACTTC	CASSLGLSYEQYF
TRBV6-5	TRBJ1-2	-	TRBD1	TGTGCCAGCAGTCCCGGACAGGGAGGATCCTTCTTC	CASSPGQGGSFF
TRBV3-1/TRBV3-2	TRBJ2-1	-	TRBD2	TGTGCCAGCAGCCGCCTTGGGGCGGGAGCCTTGAGTGAGCAGTTCTTC	CASSRLGAGALSEQFF
TRBV11-2	TRBJ2-2	-	-	TGTGCCAGTAACCGACAGCAGAACACCGGGGAGCTGTTTTTT	CASNRQQNTGELFF
TRBV19	TRBJ1-5	-	-	TGTGCCAGTACGGGGTACGGTCAGCCCCAGCATTTT	CASTGYGQPQHF
TRBV6-5	TRBJ2-1	-	TRBD2	TGTGCCAGCAGGGGACTACTCCCCTCCTACAATGAGCAGTTCTTC	CASRGLLPSYNEQFF
TRBV2	TRBJ2-7	few	-	TGTGCCAGCAAACTCATGCACGAGCAGTACTTC	CASKLMHEQYF
TRBV14	TRBJ2-7	-	-	TGTGCCAGCAGCCAAGAGGCAGCGAGCTCCTACGAGCAGTACTTC	CASSQEAASSYEQYF
TRBV5-1	TRBJ2-6	-	-	TGCGCCAGCAGGGACAGCTTTTCTGGGGCCAACGTCCTGACTTTC	CASRDSFSGANVLTF
TRBV29-1	TRBJ2-2	-	-	TGCAGCGTTGACGAACAGGCCACCGGGGAGCTGTTTTTT	CSVDEQATGELFF
TRBV19	TRBJ2-1	-	TRBD2	TGTGCCAGTAGTATTCCGGGACTAGCGGGACTTGAGCAGTTCTTC	CASSIPGLAGLEQFF
TRBV28	TRBJ1-6	-	-	TGTGCCAGCACCTGGGGGGGTTCACCCCTCCACTTT	CASTWGGSPLHF
TRBV5-1	TRBJ2-7	-	-	TGCGCCAGCATGGCAAGCGGAGCCTACGAGCAGTACTTC	CASMASGAYEQYF
TRBV7-8	TRBJ2-7	-	-	TGTGCCAGCAGTCAACGAGGGACCTACGAGCAGTACTTC	CASSQRGTYEQYF